Listed below are T cell receptor beta chains from one sample, sequenced in a study of blood T cell repertoires in COVID-19. Method: immunoSEQ multiplex PCR; TCRdb's copy keeps in-frame clones and lacks some. The table lists 40,000 to 50,000 clones, nearly 90% of them singletons, with roughly 6.2% in the top ten. Specimen: peripheral blood. The receptors were sampled from a human donor in a cohort sampled during active COVID-19. Each CDR3 is given with its conserved first and last residue. Fields, in order: J gene, D gene, clone size, V gene, CDR3 length, CDR3 DNA, CDR3 protein. The D gene is left open where the match is weak. Part of the rows lack a size; the others show once, few, many or a class for expanded clones.

>TRBJ2-1|.|.|TRBV18|15
TGTGCCAGCTCACCCTCCGGCGACATGTACAATGAGCAGTTCTTC
CASSPSGDMYNEQFF
>TRBJ2-1|.|.|TRBV9|14
TGTGCCAGCAGCGTAGGCACAGCATACAATGAGCAGTTCTTC
CASSVGTAYNEQFF
>TRBJ2-1|.|.|TRBV1|12
TGCACCAGCAGGGGGGGGGACCCCCGGTCGTTCTTC
CTSRGGDPRSFF
>TRBJ1-2|TRBD1|.|TRBV2|13
TGTGCCAGCAGTCCTGGACAGGGGTTGGGCTACACCTTC
CASSPGQGLGYTF
>TRBJ2-7|.|.|TRBV4-2|18
TGTGCCAGCAGCCCTCCCCTGGGGGGAGCCCCCTTGGGCTACGAGCAGTACTTC
CASSPPLGGAPLGYEQYF
>TRBJ1-1|.|.|TRBV4-2|12
TGTGCCAGCAGCCAGGGCGAAAGACAAGCTTTCTTT
CASSQGERQAFF
>TRBJ2-5|.|.|TRBV4-2|16
TGTGCCAGCAGCCAAGATCTCGGGACACAGCAAGAGACCCAGTACTTC
CASSQDLGTQQETQYF
>TRBJ2-7|.|.|TRBV7-8|15
TGTGCCAGCAGCTCCACCCCCACAGGGTATTACGAGCAGTACTTC
CASSSTPTGYYEQYF
>TRBJ1-5|.|.|TRBV9|13
TGTGCCAGCAGCGTAGCAGGGAATCAGCCCCAGCATTTT
CASSVAGNQPQHF
>TRBJ2-3|.|.|TRBV20-1|11
TGCAGTGCTAACGGGGGGCAGCGGGAGTATTTT
CSANGGQREYF
>TRBJ2-1|TRBD2|.|TRBV3-1/TRBV3-2|15
TGTGCCAGCGGCAGGGCGGGGGGCCAATACAATGAGCAGTTCTTC
CASGRAGGQYNEQFF
>TRBJ1-3|.|.|TRBV18|17
TGTGCCAGCTCACCCCTTTCGAGACAGGCATCTGGAAACACCATATATTTT
CASSPLSRQASGNTIYF
>TRBJ2-1|.|.|TRBV10-1|12
TGCGCCAGCAGTGACCCAGGGAATGAGCAGTTCTTC
CASSDPGNEQFF
>TRBJ2-3|TRBD2|.|TRBV5-1|17
TGCGCCAGCAGCCTGGATGGACTAGCGGGTAGCACAGATACGCAGTATTTT
CASSLDGLAGSTDTQYF
>TRBJ2-5|TRBD1|.|TRBV15|15
TGTGCCACCAGCAGCCCCGGGGCAGGGGGAGAGACCCAGTACTTC
CATSSPGAGGETQYF
>TRBJ1-2|.|.|TRBV7-9|11
TGTGCCAGCAGCTTTGAGGGTGGCTACACCTTC
CASSFEGGYTF
>TRBJ1-6|.|.|TRBV5-1|17
TGCGCCAGCAGCTTTACACCAGTCAGCTCCTATAATTCACCCCTCCACTTT
CASSFTPVSSYNSPLHF
>TRBJ1-2|.|.|TRBV7-2|13
TGTGCCAGCAGCTTTACCCTCTATAGCGGCTACACCTTC
CASSFTLYSGYTF
>TRBJ2-1|TRBD1|.|TRBV5-1|15
TGCGCCAGCAGCCCGGGACAGGGGGCGCTTAATGAGCAGTTCTTC
CASSPGQGALNEQFF
>TRBJ2-5|TRBD1|.|TRBV9|15
TGTGCCAGCAGCGTAGAGTGGGACAGACAAGAGACCCAGTACTTC
CASSVEWDRQETQYF
>TRBJ2-5|.|.|TRBV27|13
TGTGCCAGCAGTTTATTCCCCCCGGAGACCCAGTACTTC
CASSLFPPETQYF
>TRBJ2-5|TRBD2|.|TRBV3-1/TRBV3-2|15
TGTGCCAGCAGCCAAGCCGGAGCGGGGCAAGAGACCCAGTACTTC
CASSQAGAGQETQYF
>TRBJ2-3|.|.|TRBV19|13
TGTGCCAGTAGAGGACCAGGGGCGGCTACGCAGTATTTT
CASRGPGAATQYF
>TRBJ2-6|.|.|TRBV30|12
TGTGCCTGGAGTTCGGCGGACAACGTCCTGACTTTC
CAWSSADNVLTF
>TRBJ2-1|.|.|TRBV2|14
TGTGCCAGCAGTGAAGGGCAGGTTTACAATGAGCAGTTCTTC
CASSEGQVYNEQFF
>TRBJ2-1|.|.|TRBV19|12
TGTGCCAGTAGTTATAAGGGGTATGAGCAGTTCTTC
CASSYKGYEQFF
>TRBJ2-5|.|.|TRBV11-2|14
TGTGCCAGCAGCTTAGTCGCACTTCAAGAGACCCAGTACTTC
CASSLVALQETQYF
>TRBJ2-2|TRBD1|.|TRBV7-6|16
TGTGCCAGCAGCTTAGGACAGGGGATGAACACCGGGGAGCTGTTTTTT
CASSLGQGMNTGELFF
>TRBJ1-2|.|once|TRBV3-1/TRBV3-2|15
TGTGCCAGCAGCCAATACGGGGAGGGTAACTATGGCTACACCTTC
CASSQYGEGNYGYTF
>TRBJ1-2|.|.|TRBV21-1|12
TGTGCCAGCAGCGTCCGAGATTATGGCTACACCTTC
CASSVRDYGYTF
>TRBJ1-2|TRBD1|.|TRBV5-4|16
TGTGCCAGCAGCATCCGGGACAGGGTGCGGGGCTATGGCTACACCTTC
CASSIRDRVRGYGYTF
>TRBJ2-7|TRBD1|.|TRBV2|16
TGTGCCAGCAGTGGGGCCACAGGGGCCGGACCCTACGAGCAGTACTTC
CASSGATGAGPYEQYF
>TRBJ2-7|.|.|TRBV12-3/TRBV12-4|13
TGTGCCAGCAGTCCCGGGTTCGCCGGAGGGCAGTACTTC
CASSPGFAGGQYF
>TRBJ1-1|TRBD1|.|TRBV5-4|14
TGTGCCAGCAGCCGGTACAGGGGTGTGTCTGAAGCTTTCTTT
CASSRYRGVSEAFF
>TRBJ1-6|TRBD1|.|TRBV7-8|17
TGTGCCAGCAGCTTACGAGGGGGCGTTCCAAATAATTCACCCCTCCACTTT
CASSLRGGVPNNSPLHF
>TRBJ2-1|.|.|TRBV12-3/TRBV12-4|13
TGTGCCAGCCGTGGGACATCCTACAATGAGCAGTTCTTC
CASRGTSYNEQFF
>TRBJ2-7|.|.|TRBV28|14
TGTGCCAGCAGTCGCCGGGAATCCCACTACGAGCAGTACTTC
CASSRRESHYEQYF
>TRBJ2-5|TRBD1|.|TRBV5-1|14
TGCGCCAGCGGAGAACCCGGGACAGAAGAGACCCAGTACTTC
CASGEPGTEETQYF
>TRBJ1-2|.|once|TRBV6-6|16
TGTGCCAGCAGTTACTCGGCCGTCAGGGCAGCCTATGGCTACACCTTC
CASSYSAVRAAYGYTF
>TRBJ2-4|.|.|TRBV15|15
TGTGCCACCAGCAGAGGGCGGGGGCTGGTAAACATTCAGTACTTC
CATSRGRGLVNIQYF
>TRBJ1-4|.|.|TRBV3-1/TRBV3-2|14
TGTGCCAGCAGCCCTAGGGACATTAATGAAAAACTGTTTTTT
CASSPRDINEKLFF
>TRBJ2-7|.|.|TRBV2|10
TGTGCCAGCCCTAGTCACGAGCAGTACTTC
CASPSHEQYF
>TRBJ2-1|TRBD2|.|TRBV24-1|13
TGTGCCACCGCCCGGCGGGGGTACAATGAGCAGTTCTTC
CATARRGYNEQFF
>TRBJ1-2|TRBD1|few|TRBV3-1/TRBV3-2|16
TGTGCCAGCAGCCCAGGGGGCGCGGGACTATCTAGGGGCTACACCTTC
CASSPGGAGLSRGYTF
>TRBJ1-5|.|once|TRBV30|14
TGTGCCTGGACGCGGGACCGGTGGGATCAGCCCCAGCATTTT
CAWTRDRWDQPQHF
>TRBJ2-5|TRBD1|.|TRBV15|17
TGTGCCACCAGCAACAAACAGGGGGCGATGGTTTTAGAGACCCAGTACTTC
CATSNKQGAMVLETQYF
>TRBJ2-1|.|.|TRBV30|11
TGTGCCTGGAGTCCTCGAGATGAGCAGTTCTTC
CAWSPRDEQFF
>TRBJ2-7|.|.|TRBV30|12
TGTGCCTGGACCGGCAGGGTCTACGAGCAGTACTTC
CAWTGRVYEQYF
>TRBJ1-1|.|.|TRBV5-4|15
TGTGCCAGCAGCTTGACTCCCTCCCTGAACACTGAAGCTTTCTTT
CASSLTPSLNTEAFF
>TRBJ2-1|TRBD2|.|TRBV15|15
TGTGCCACCACTCCTTCTCCGGGACTAGAAAATGAGCAGTTCTTC
CATTPSPGLENEQFF
>TRBJ2-3|TRBD2|once|TRBV2|15
TGTGCCACCTCCAAAGCGGGAGGGCGCACAGATACGCAGTATTTT
CATSKAGGRTDTQYF